These 4 T cell receptor beta chains originate from one sample sequenced in a study of cytomegalovirus exposure and HLA in healthy donors (dated by TCRdb to the late 2010s). Receptors were amplified or captured by the immunoSEQ multiplex PCR assay. The multiplex PCR relied on a mix of 60 forward primers for TCR Vbeta segments and 13 reverse primers for TCR Jbeta segments. TCRdb provides this immuneACCESS table in a form limited to in-frame rearrangements. Some clones are lacking; in checked studies, under half of them reflect an unresolved V gene, and why the rest are absent is not known. The sample table holds under 50,000 clones, of which approximately 67% were seen once. The ten largest make up around 5.9% of the sample. The sequencing sample was made of PBMCs. The receptors come from a man younger than 40 in good health and CMV-seronegative.

This sequence joins TRBV25-1 and TRBJ2-3; maybe TRBD2 (6 bases). Trimming removed 4 bases from V and 2 bases from J, with 16 bases in between. The CDR3 has 16 residues. The germline CDR1 and CDR2 sequences are MGHDK and SYGVNS. CDR3 bases: TGTGCCAGCAGTGCGAACCGGGACTCCCTCACAGATACGCAGTATTTT. Protein sequence: CASSANRDSLTDTQYF.

The chain is built from TRBV6-6 and TRBJ1-2, with D hard to call. V gave up 6 bases and J gave up 3 bases, with 5 bases separating them. The CDR3 loop spans 11 amino acids. CDR1 MNHNY and CDR2 SVGAGI come from the germline V gene (reference sequence). CDR3 sequence reads: CASSQYYGYTF. CDR3 in DNA: TGTGCCAGCAGCCAATACTATGGCTACACCTTC.

The genes are TRBV5-1 and TRBJ2-1; 8 bases agree with TRBD1. Trimming removed 3 bases from V and 6 bases from J; junction bases left unmatched: 8. The CDR3 is 15 amino acids. Germline CDR1 SGHRS, CDR2 YFSETQ. The chain's CDR3 is CASSSTTGEGNEQFF. Written as DNA, the CDR3 is TGCGCCAGCAGCTCAACGACAGGGGAAGGCAATGAGCAGTTCTTC.

The chain combines TRBV6-5 with TRBJ1-1; possible D gene TRBD1, 6 bases. CDR1 is MNHEY and CDR2 is SVGAGI in the germline V gene. V shed 0 bases and J shed 5 bases, with 10 bases lying between them. The CDR3 totals 14 residues. In DNA form, the CDR3 reads TGTGCCAGCAGTTACTCGGGGGGGCGGACTGAAGCTTTCTTT. Amino acids: CASSYSGGRTEAFF.